These 26 T cell receptor beta chains were sequenced from one sample in a study of cytomegalovirus exposure and HLA in healthy donors. TCRdb's table, derived via immunoSEQ multiplex PCR, lists solely in-frame clones and lacks some. The data hold a few hundred thousand clones, with roughly 89% observed a single time. Sequenced: PBMCs. Every receptor here comes from a woman aged 18-29 years in good health and CMV-seronegative.

The chain combines TRBV7-9 with TRBJ2-1; 7 nucleotides align to TRBD2. CDR3 size: 15 residues. With 5 bases clipped from V and 3 bases from J, the junction kept 7 bases outside the gene matches. The germline gives CDR1 SEHNR, CDR2 FQNEAQ (reference sequence). The CDR3 loop reads CASSLIAGIYNEQFF. The CDR3 bases are TGTGCCAGCAGCCTGATAGCGGGTATCTACAATGAGCAGTTCTTC.

The chain couples TRBV7-2 to TRBJ2-1; 10 nucleotides line up with TRBD2. V shed 4 bases and J 1 base; nucleotides not matched to a gene: 10. Per germline, CDR1 SGHTA and CDR2 FQGNSA. The CDR3 is 18 residues long. CDR3 in amino acids: CASSSRTLSGRSYNEQFF. The DNA for the CDR3 is TGTGCCAGCAGCTCTAGGACTCTTAGCGGGAGGTCCTACAATGAGCAGTTCTTC.

This chain uses TRBV29-1 with TRBJ2-7; D perhaps matches TRBD2 (6 bases). This CDR3 comprises 14 residues. Germline CDR1 and CDR2: SQVTM and ANQGSEA. Trimming left V 3 bases short and J 7 bases short, with 19 bases between. CDR3 protein: CSVEWDFGFREQYF. DNA for the CDR3: TGCAGCGTTGAGTGGGACTTTGGGTTTCGGGAGCAGTACTTC.

This clone was picked up one time. The genes are TRBV4-3 and TRBJ2-3; D may be TRBD2 (6 bases). V was clipped by 4 bases and J by 0 bases, with 14 bases between them. CDR1 is LGHNA, CDR2 YSLEER, per germline. The CDR3 is 16 residues long. CDR3 bases: TGCGCCAGCAGCCGCCTTGGCGGGGCGAGCACAGATACGCAGTATTTT. This translates into CASSRLGGASTDTQYF.

The CDR3, as DNA: TGTGCCAGCAGTCCGACAGGGGTGGGCTACACCTTC. It codes for CASSPTGVGYTF. The chain uses TRBV6-6 and TRBJ1-2; TRBD1 agrees at 8 bases. Per the germline V gene, CDR1 is MNHNY and CDR2 is SVGAGI (reference sequence). The J segment lost 8 bases and the V segment lost 5 bases, leaving 4 bases of the junction unmatched. CDR3 length: 12 amino acids.

The V gene is TRBV27, the J gene TRBJ2-7; the D is unclear. The CDR3 extends over 15 amino acids. The V and J ends lost 10 bases and 2 bases respectively, with 21 bases between them. The germline CDR1 and CDR2 sequences are MNHEY and SMNVEV (reference sequence). CDR3 protein: CATRKTRVPTYEQYF. The DNA for the CDR3 is TGTGCCACCCGCAAAACGAGAGTTCCCACCTACGAGCAGTACTTC.

The chain is built from TRBV7-3 and TRBJ2-1; the match to TRBD2 covers 11 bases. The CDR3 totals 15 residues. The germline CDR1 and CDR2 sequences are SGHTA and FQGTGA. V shed 2 bases and J 6 bases; nucleotides not matched to a gene: 3. CDR3 in DNA: TGTGCCAGCAGCTTATTAGCGGGAGGGCCCAATGAGCAGTTCTTC. Protein sequence: CASSLLAGGPNEQFF.

The CDR3, as DNA: TGTGCCAGCAGTACACTAGCGGGAGGGCCGTATGAGCAGTTCTTC. Its protein is CASSTLAGGPYEQFF. The genes are TRBV27 and TRBJ2-1; the match to TRBD2 covers 13 bases. The V segment lost 5 bases and the J segment 8 bases; nucleotides outside the gene matches: 6. CDR1 is MNHEY and CDR2 is SMNVEV in the germline V gene (reference sequence). The CDR3 spans 15 residues.

The chain carries TRBV13 and TRBJ2-2; 8 bases are shared with TRBD1. V lost 0 bases and J lost 4; bases outside the gene matches: 1. This CDR3 has 15 residues. CDR1 PRHDT and CDR2 FYEKMQ come from the germline V gene (reference sequence). This CDR3 reads CASSLGQGATGELFF. CDR3 sequence (DNA): TGTGCCAGCAGCTTAGGGCAGGGGGCCACCGGGGAGCTGTTTTTT.

The chain uses TRBV6-1 and TRBJ2-7, with D uncertain. The CDR3 is made up of 13 amino acids. The V and J ends lost 10 bases and 1 base respectively, with 14 bases between them. Germline V gives CDR1 MNHNS, CDR2 SASEGT. CDR3 DNA: TGTGCCACGGGTTGGCCGAATTCCTACGAGCAGTACTTC. Translating it yields CATGWPNSYEQYF.

CDR3 sequence: CASRADLSYEQYF. In nucleotides, the CDR3 is TGTGCCAGCAGGGCAGATCTTTCCTACGAGCAGTACTTC. This chain links TRBV6-1 with TRBJ2-7; D is uncertain. V gave up 6 bases and J gave up 1 base, with 10 bases separating them. This CDR3 has 13 residues. The germline V gene encodes CDR1 MNHNS and CDR2 SASEGT.

The rearrangement links TRBV11-3 to TRBJ2-1; a weak D match, TRBD2 (6 bases). The ends were cut back, 5 bases at V and 0 bases at J, with 11 bases in the middle. CDR1 is SGHNT, CDR2 YENEEA, per germline. The CDR3 is 15 amino acids. The CDR3: CASSPGLSSYNEQFF. For the CDR3, the DNA is TGTGCCAGCAGCCCGGGACTCAGCTCCTACAATGAGCAGTTCTTC.

The rearrangement uses TRBV4-3 and TRBJ2-2, with TRBD1 as a possible D gene (5 bases). Germline V gene sequence: CDR1 LGHNA, CDR2 YSLEER. Trimming left V 0 bases short and J 5 bases short, with 16 bases between. The CDR3 runs 17 residues. Written as DNA, the CDR3 is TGCGCCAGCAGCCAAGATCCCTACAGGACGATAACCGGGGAGCTGTTTTTT. Amino acids: CASSQDPYRTITGELFF.

This chain joins TRBV5-1 and TRBJ2-3, with D hard to call. Germline V gene sequence: CDR1 SGHRS, CDR2 YFSETQ. With 0 bases removed from V and 2 bases from J, the gap between germline ends came to 13 bases. The CDR3 loop spans 16 amino acids. CDR3 region: CASSLAPTVYTDTQYF. The CDR3 DNA sequence: TGCGCCAGCAGCTTGGCCCCCACGGTTTACACAGATACGCAGTATTTT. Looking up the rest from reference TRBV5-1 and TRBJ2-3 gives the full variable domain: KAGVTQTPRYLIKTRGQQVTLSCSPISGHRSVSWYQQTPGQGLQFLFEYFSETQRNKGNFPGRFSGRQFSNSRSEMNVSTLELGDSALYLCASSLAPTVYTDTQYFGPGTRLTVL.

CDR3 DNA: TGTGCCAGCCTTTTATCATGGGAGGGAGGGGAGAAGAATGAGCAGTTCTTC. It translates to CASLLSWEGGEKNEQFF. The V and J genes are TRBV2 and TRBJ2-1; TRBD2 matches 7 bases. V gave up 8 bases and J gave up 7 bases; unmatched junction bases: 20. The CDR3 is made up of 17 amino acids. Per germline, CDR1 SNHLY and CDR2 FYNNEI.

Points on this clone: Because the CDR3 is missing its conserved closing phenylalanine or tryptophan, this is likely a read error. The DNA is omitted, as the CDR3 cannot be located on it reliably, and the CDR3 follows TCRdb's listing. This chain joins TRBV7-2 and TRBJ1-2; the D call in the table, TRBD1, was not verified against the DNA. Germline lookup yields CDR1 SGHTA and CDR2 FQGNSA. The CDR3 length is 12 residues, termini included. CDR3: CASSSYRGDRTV.

V is TRBV7-9 and J is TRBJ2-7; D might be TRBD1 (6 bases). V lost 1 base and J lost 6, with 10 bases in between. CDR3 length equals 13 residues. Germline loops: CDR1 SEHNR, CDR2 FQNEAQ (reference sequence). Written as DNA, the CDR3 is TGTGCCAGCAGCTTAGAGGCAGGGGTCGAGCAGTACTTC. Its translation is CASSLEAGVEQYF.

The chain joins TRBV6-5 to TRBJ2-1; 9 bases are a match to TRBD1. With 5 bases clipped from V and 3 bases from J, the junction kept 5 bases outside the gene matches. The CDR3 is made up of 15 amino acids. Germline V lookup: CDR1 MNHEY, CDR2 SVGAGI. The CDR3 sequence: CASSSRTGVYNEQFF. The CDR3 coding sequence is TGTGCCAGCAGTAGTAGGACAGGGGTCTACAATGAGCAGTTCTTC.

The chain joins TRBV15 to TRBJ2-6; 7 bases line up with TRBD1. This CDR3 has 19 residues. Germline-derived CDR1 and CDR2 are LNHNV and YYDKDF (reference sequence). V shed 3 bases and J 1 base; nucleotides not matched to a gene: 12. The CDR3 region has the DNA TGTGCCACCAGCAGCACTAGACAGGGTTGGGGATCTGGGGCCAACGTCCTGACTTTC. Translated, it gives CATSSTRQGWGSGANVLTF.

J is TRBJ2-3 and V is TRBV4-3, with 9 positions matching TRBD2. The V and J ends lost 0 bases and 2 bases, in that order; junction bases with no gene match: 3. Germline lookup yields CDR1 LGHNA and CDR2 YSLEER. CDR3 size: 16 residues. The CDR3 protein is CASSQDRLAVTDTQYF. DNA of the CDR3: TGCGCCAGCAGCCAAGATCGACTAGCGGTCACAGATACGCAGTATTTT.

The J gene is TRBJ2-7, the V gene TRBV25-1; 7 bases match TRBD1. The ends lost 4 bases at V and 10 bases at J; junction bases unmatched: 4. Germline V gene lookup returns CDR1 MGHDK and CDR2 SYGVNS. The CDR3 has 11 amino acids. CDR3 nucleotide sequence: TGTGCCAGCAGTGCGTACAGGGGCCAGTACTTC. Translating gives CASSAYRGQYF.

J is TRBJ1-5 and V is TRBV27; D is perhaps TRBD1 (6 bases). This CDR3 spans 15 amino acids. The germline V gene has CDR1 MNHEY and CDR2 SMNVEV (reference sequence). V lost 4 bases to trimming and J lost 5 bases, with 15 bases between them. The CDR3 DNA reads as TGTGCCAGCAGTTCAAAACAGGGTTATGATCAGCCCCAGCATTTT. The encoded protein is CASSSKQGYDQPQHF.

The gene calls are TRBV18 and TRBJ1-5; D remains unclear. V lost 3 bases, J lost 9 bases, and 12 bases lay in between. This CDR3 has 13 amino acids. Germline values: CDR1 KGHSH, CDR2 LQKENI. The CDR3 spells CASSPDAEGPQHF. CDR3 sequence (DNA): TGTGCCAGCTCACCTGACGCCGAGGGGCCCCAGCATTTT.

The chain links TRBV6-1 to TRBJ2-7, with D perhaps TRBD1 (6 bases). Trimming cost V 10 bases and J 0 bases, with 13 bases left between them. Germline V gives CDR1 MNHNS, CDR2 SASEGT. The CDR3 sequence is 13 residues long. The chain's CDR3 is CATKQGLSYEQYF. Written as DNA, the CDR3 is TGTGCCACTAAACAGGGCCTCTCCTACGAGCAGTACTTC.

The chain combines TRBV4-3 with TRBJ2-7, with 8 bases matching TRBD2. This CDR3 region has 15 residues. V lost 0 bases and J lost 3; bases outside the gene matches: 4. Germline CDR1 LGHNA, CDR2 YSLEER. DNA for the CDR3: TGCGCCAGCAGCCAAGATAGCGGGGACCACTACGAGCAGTACTTC. It translates to CASSQDSGDHYEQYF.

Notes on this clone: The junction departs from the called germline gene at one end, perhaps through a read error. This chain uses TRBV25-1 with TRBJ2-5; D is possibly TRBD2 (5 bases). This CDR3 contains 14 residues. Germline lookup yields CDR1 MGHDK and CDR2 SYGVNS. This chain's CDR3 is CASSELREGEAQYF. The CDR3 DNA reads TGTGCCAGCAGTGAATTAAGAGAGGGAGAGGCCCAGTACTTC.